These 31 T cell receptor beta chains originate from one sample sequenced in a study of OX40 agonist ivuxolimab in advanced cancers. Libraries were prepared by immunoSEQ multiplex PCR; TCRdb keeps only in-frame clonotypes and omits some of them. Of approximately 52,000 clones listed, about 88% are singletons. Source: CD4+ or CD8+ T cells sorted from blood, taken in a trial of the OX40 agonist ivuxolimab. These receptor sequences come from an adult with an advanced solid tumor such as melanoma, head and neck, liver or kidney cancer.

This sequence joins TRBV30 and TRBJ2-5; D ambiguous. V was cut by 0 bases and J by 1 base, with 6 bases left in between. There are 13 residues in the CDR3. The germline V gene encodes CDR1 GTSNPN and CDR2 SVGIG (reference sequence). The CDR3 here is CAWSVHSQETQYF. The CDR3 region has the DNA TGTGCCTGGAGTGTACACTCCCAAGAGACCCAGTACTTC.

The chain joins TRBV5-6 to TRBJ1-3, with a possible D match to TRBD1 (6 bases). V was clipped by 5 bases and J by 7 bases, with 19 bases between them. From germline, CDR1 is SGHDT and CDR2 YYEEEE. This CDR3 is 15 amino acids long. The CDR3 bases are TGTGCCAGCAGTTACTCAGGGGCGTACTTGAACACCATATATTTT. Amino acids: CASSYSGAYLNTIYF.

This clone was detected only once. This rearrangement joins TRBV11-3 to TRBJ2-3; TRBD2 agrees at 7 bases. Trimming cost V 4 bases and J 4 bases; bases outside gene matches: 5. CDR1 and CDR2 from the germline V gene are SGHNT and YENEEA. The CDR3 runs 14 residues. The CDR3 loop reads CASSSGLVSDTQYF. The DNA for the CDR3 is TGTGCCAGCAGCTCCGGACTAGTGTCAGATACGCAGTATTTT.

The chain links TRBV5-1 to TRBJ1-1; no clear D gene. The CDR3 runs to 13 residues. Germline V gives CDR1 SGHRS, CDR2 YFSETQ. The V gene lost 6 bases and the J gene lost 4 bases, with 13 bases spanning the gap. CDR3 amino acids: CASTEPPGTEAFF. The CDR3 bases are TGCGCCAGCACCGAGCCTCCGGGCACTGAAGCTTTCTTT. The full variable domain, its missing parts supplied by reference TRBV5-1 and TRBJ1-1, is KAGVTQTPRYLIKTRGQQVTLSCSPISGHRSVSWYQQTPGQGLQFLFEYFSETQRNKGNFPGRFSGRQFSNSRSEMNVSTLELGDSALYLCASTEPPGTEAFFGQGTRLTVV.

This clone appeared a single time. The chain recombines TRBV7-2 with TRBJ2-7; D call uncertain. The germline gives CDR1 SGHTA, CDR2 FQGNSA. V was shortened by 2 bases and J by 3 bases, with 11 bases between the two germline ends. The CDR3 covers 14 residues. In DNA, the CDR3 is TGTGCCAGCAGCTTAAGTTGGGGTAACTACGAGCAGTACTTC. Its translation: CASSLSWGNYEQYF. The full variable domain, its missing parts supplied by reference TRBV7-2 and TRBJ2-7, is GAGVSQSPSNKVTEKGKDVELRCDPISGHTALYWYRQSLGQGLEFLIYFQGNSAPDKSGLPSDRFSAERTGGSVSTLTIQRTQQEDSAVYLCASSLSWGNYEQYFGPGTRLTVT.

J is TRBJ1-2 and V is TRBV7-2, with unresolved D. The V end lost 1 base, the J end lost 6 bases, and 9 bases lay between the germline ends. The germline V gene has CDR1 SGHTA and CDR2 FQGNSA. There are 13 residues in the CDR3. The CDR3 DNA is TGTGCCAGCAGCTTAGTGGGCTCGGATGGCTACACCTTC. It codes for CASSLVGSDGYTF. The full variable domain, completed using reference TRBV7-2 and TRBJ1-2, is GAGVSQSPSNKVTEKGKDVELRCDPISGHTALYWYRQSLGQGLEFLIYFQGNSAPDKSGLPSDRFSAERTGGSVSTLTIQRTQQEDSAVYLCASSLVGSDGYTFGSGTRLTVV.

CDR3 in DNA: TGTGCCAGTAGTATCCTGACAGGGGGGCGGCAAGAGACCCAGTACTTC. Translation: CASSILTGGRQETQYF. V and J are TRBV19 and TRBJ2-5; 9 bases are a match to TRBD1. CDR3 length: 16 amino acids. The V gene's germline CDR1 is LNHDA and CDR2 SQIVND (reference sequence). The V segment lost 3 bases and the J segment 2 bases; nucleotides outside the gene matches: 7. Full variable domain (outside the CDR3, taken from reference TRBV19 and TRBJ2-5): DGGITQSPKYLFRKEGQNVTLSCEQNLNHDAMYWYRQDPGQGLRLIYYSQIVNDFQKGDIAEGYSVSREKKESFPLTVTSAQKNPTAFYLCASSILTGGRQETQYFGPGTRLLVL.

This clone was found a few times. J is TRBJ2-7 and V is TRBV27; possibly TRBD1 or TRBD2 for D (5 bases each). The CDR3 is 13 residues long. Germline V CDR1 and CDR2: MNHEY, SMNVEV (reference sequence). V gave up 6 bases and J gave up 4 bases, with 13 bases separating them. DNA of the CDR3: TGTGCCAGCAGCGAAGGGGACGTTTACGAGCAGTACTTC. Its translation: CASSEGDVYEQYF.

J is TRBJ2-5 and V is TRBV7-3; 15 bases match TRBD2. This CDR3 has 16 residues. Germline V gene data show CDR1 as SGHTA and CDR2 as FQGTGA. The ends lost 5 bases at V and 5 bases at J; junction bases unmatched: 6. The CDR3 reads CASSLEGTSGRETQYF. The CDR3 DNA follows: TGTGCCAGCAGCCTCGAAGGGACTAGCGGGAGGGAGACCCAGTACTTC.

V usage is TRBV19 and J usage is TRBJ1-2; D is undetermined. Trimming shortened V by 7 bases and J by 4 bases, and 7 bases separated the two germline ends. This CDR3 is built from 11 residues. Germline CDR1 reads LNHDA; CDR2 reads SQIVND (reference sequence). The CDR3 DNA follows: TGTGCCAGTACTTCGACCTATGGCTACACCTTC. Protein product: CASTSTYGYTF.

The chain uses TRBV6-1 and TRBJ2-5, with no clear D. The germline V and J ends were trimmed by 10 bases and 7 bases, with 13 bases remaining between them. The V gene's germline CDR1 is MNHNS and CDR2 SASEGT. The CDR3 is 11 residues long. CDR3 coding DNA: TGTGCCACCCGGACGAAGGGGACCCAGTACTTC. Its translation: CATRTKGTQYF.

J is TRBJ1-5 and V is TRBV28, with TRBD1 matching over 7 bases. Germline V gives CDR1 MDHEN, CDR2 SYDVKM. This CDR3 contains 16 residues. V shed 4 bases and J 0 bases; nucleotides not matched to a gene: 6. The CDR3 DNA is TGTGCCAGCAGTTCATTGGACAGGTATAGCAATCAGCCCCAGCATTTT. Translation: CASSSLDRYSNQPQHF. Full variable domain (rest looked up from reference TRBV28 and TRBJ1-5): DVKVTQSSRYLVKRTGEKVFLECVQDMDHENMFWYRQDPGLGLRLIYFSYDVKMKEKGDIPEGYSVSREKKERFSLILESASTNQTSMYLCASSSLDRYSNQPQHFGDGTRLSIL.

The J gene is TRBJ1-1, the V gene TRBV7-2; no firm D call. The germline V and J ends were trimmed by 2 bases and 0 bases, with 10 bases remaining between them. CDR3 length equals 15 residues. Germline V lookup: CDR1 SGHTA, CDR2 FQGNSA. The CDR3 spells CASSLLPPVNTEAFF. The CDR3, as DNA: TGTGCCAGCAGCTTATTGCCGCCTGTGAACACTGAAGCTTTCTTT.

This chain connects TRBV2 to TRBJ2-2; maybe TRBD2 (5 bases). Trimming pared 0 bases from V and 13 bases from J, leaving 12 bases between. The germline gives CDR1 SNHLY, CDR2 FYNNEI. The CDR3 loop spans 13 amino acids. The CDR3 DNA follows: TGTGCCAGCAGTGAAGCCCTCCTAGCTGGGCTGTTTTTT. Translation: CASSEALLAGLFF.

The gene calls are TRBV29-1 and TRBJ1-2; 10 bases map to TRBD1. V lost 5 bases to trimming and J lost 7 bases; unmatched junction nucleotides: 7. Germline V gene data show CDR1 as SQVTM and CDR2 as ANQGSEA. CDR3 length: 13 residues. The CDR3: CSVWTGGGSGYTF. CDR3 bases: TGCAGCGTTTGGACAGGGGGAGGGAGTGGCTACACCTTC.

This rearrangement joins TRBV6-1 to TRBJ2-1; 9 bases align to TRBD2. This CDR3 comprises 15 residues. After removal of 2 bases from V and 8 bases from J, the junction contained 7 bases not matched to a gene. CDR1 and CDR2 (germline): MNHNS, SASEGT. As DNA, the CDR3 is TGTGCCAGCAGTGAAAGAAGCGGGGGGCCCTATGAGCAGTTCTTC. The encoded protein is CASSERSGGPYEQFF.

The CDR3 DNA follows: TGTGCCAGCAGCCTGGGGGGGTCTTCAGGCACAGATACGCAGTATTTT. This codes for CASSLGGSSGTDTQYF. The chain recombines TRBV4-2 with TRBJ2-3, with TRBD2 matching over 7 bases. V shed 4 bases, J shed 1 base, and the junction held 8 bases outside the gene matches. The CDR3 loop spans 16 amino acids. Germline lookup yields CDR1 LGHNA and CDR2 YNFKEQ.

The chain combines TRBV19 with TRBJ1-5; TRBD1 matches at 12 bases. CDR3 length: 15 residues. The J segment lost 6 bases and the V segment lost 3 bases, leaving 3 bases of the junction unmatched. The V gene's germline CDR1 is LNHDA and CDR2 SQIVND (reference sequence). CDR3 bases: TGTGCCAGTAGTATGGGACAGGGGGCTAGTCAGCCCCAGCATTTT. It yields the protein CASSMGQGASQPQHF. The variable domain in full, with the rest retrieved from reference TRBV19 and TRBJ1-5, is DGGITQSPKYLFRKEGQNVTLSCEQNLNHDAMYWYRQDPGQGLRLIYYSQIVNDFQKGDIAEGYSVSREKKESFPLTVTSAQKNPTAFYLCASSMGQGASQPQHFGDGTRLSIL.

This clone was recorded once. One junction end does not reproduce the germline sequence, and a read error may be involved. The chain links TRBV19 to TRBJ1-1, with D possibly TRBD1 on 6 matching bases. Looked up from germline, CDR1 is LNHDA and CDR2 is SQIVND (reference sequence). The CDR3 contains 12 residues. This chain's CDR3 is CASRVPKGELRF. CDR3 coding DNA: TGTGCCAGTAGGGTACCGAAGGGGGAGCTGCGATTT.

The V call is TRBV5-4, the J call TRBJ1-2; D unresolved. Germline V lookup: CDR1 SGHNT, CDR2 YYREEE (reference sequence). The CDR3 is 13 residues long. V was trimmed by 1 base and J by 7 bases, leaving 11 bases between them. In DNA, the CDR3 is TGTGCCAGCAGCTTGCCTGGGTCGGGTGGCTACACCTTC. Encoded protein: CASSLPGSGGYTF.

This sequence joins TRBV18 and TRBJ1-5; 9 nucleotides align to TRBD1. Per the germline V gene, CDR1 is KGHSH and CDR2 is LQKENI. CDR3 length: 16 amino acids. The V segment lost 3 bases and the J segment 2 bases; nucleotides outside the gene matches: 5. CDR3 loop: CASSPTGGGGNQPQHF. DNA of the CDR3: TGTGCCAGCTCACCCACAGGGGGCGGGGGCAATCAGCCCCAGCATTTT.

V and J are TRBV4-3 and TRBJ2-2, with 7 bases matching TRBD1. This CDR3 region has 14 residues. V lost 1 base to trimming and J lost 6 bases; unmatched junction nucleotides: 2. Germline V gene sequence: CDR1 LGHNA, CDR2 YSLEER. The CDR3 DNA is TGCGCCAGCAGCCAAGTTACAGGGGCCGGGGAGCTGTTTTTT. This encodes CASSQVTGAGELFF.

The CDR3 coding sequence is TGCGCCAGCAGCCAAGAGTACAGGGATAACTATGGCTACACCTTC. It is translated as CASSQEYRDNYGYTF. The V call is TRBV4-3, the J call TRBJ1-2; D perhaps matches TRBD1 (6 bases). The CDR3 length is 15 residues. The V end was cut by 0 bases, the J end by 1 base, with 9 bases between. The germline V gene encodes CDR1 LGHNA and CDR2 YSLEER.

This clone was found a few times. J is TRBJ1-6 and V is TRBV10-3, with D uncertain. This CDR3 comprises 15 residues. V was clipped by 3 bases and J by 12 bases, with 18 bases between them. Germline lookup yields CDR1 ENHRY and CDR2 SYGVKD. This CDR3 is CAISESVGRILPLHF. CDR3 coding DNA: TGTGCCATCAGTGAATCGGTAGGGCGGATTTTACCCCTCCACTTT.

The chain joins TRBV21-1 to TRBJ2-3; TRBD1, the table's D call, was not compared with the DNA. TRBV21-1 is recorded as a pseudogene. The CDR3 is 16 amino acids. The CDR3 reads CASRKEWNRGRDTQYF. The DNA of the CDR3 is TGTGCCAGCAGAAAAGAGTGGAACAGGGGGCGAGATACGCAGTATTTT.

The rearrangement joins TRBV7-6 to TRBJ1-1; maybe TRBD1 (5 bases). Trimming removed 2 bases from V and 1 base from J, with 14 bases in between. CDR1 and CDR2 (germline): SGHVS, FNYEAQ. The CDR3 sequence is 16 residues long. The CDR3 sequence is CASSLWSGHQNTEAFF. CDR3 nucleotides: TGTGCCAGCAGCTTATGGTCTGGACACCAGAACACTGAAGCTTTCTTT.

The chain employs TRBV19 and TRBJ2-2; D not certain. V was pared by 7 bases and J by 1 base, with 4 bases between. The CDR3 sequence is 12 residues long. Germline V gene data show CDR1 as LNHDA and CDR2 as SQIVND (reference sequence). The CDR3 loop reads CASTMNTGELFF. The DNA of the CDR3 is TGTGCCAGTACCATGAACACCGGGGAGCTGTTTTTT.

This chain joins TRBV11-2 and TRBJ2-7, with 7 bases aligning to TRBD2. The V gene's germline CDR1 is SGHAT and CDR2 FQNNGV. The length of the CDR3 is 15 residues. Losses at the gene ends were 3 bases for V and 0 bases for J; bases not matched to a gene: 5. The CDR3 nucleotides are TGTGCCAGCAGCTTGGGCGGGAGTCCCTCCTACGAGCAGTACTTC. Encoded protein: CASSLGGSPSYEQYF.

The chain couples TRBV11-3 to TRBJ2-2, with D perhaps matching TRBD2 (6 bases). The CDR3 has 14 amino acids. Germline V gene lookup returns CDR1 SGHNT and CDR2 YENEEA. The ends were cut back, 3 bases at V and 7 bases at J, with 12 bases in the middle. In nucleotides, the CDR3 is TGTGCCAGCAGCTTCGGGGACTGGGGCGGGGAGCTGTTTTTT. Amino acid sequence: CASSFGDWGGELFF.

This chain uses TRBV27 with TRBJ2-6, with TRBD1 as a possible D gene (6 bases). CDR1 and CDR2 from the germline V gene are MNHEY and SMNVEV (reference sequence). Between the trimmed V and J ends, which lost 6 bases and 1 base, there was a span of 13 bases. The CDR3 sequence is 16 residues long. This CDR3 reads CASRRQAPSGANVLTF. The CDR3 DNA is TGTGCCAGCAGGAGACAGGCCCCTTCTGGGGCCAACGTCCTGACTTTC.

The chain employs TRBV18 and TRBJ1-5, with D possibly being TRBD1 (5 bases). The CDR3 sequence is 16 residues long. Germline CDR1 is KGHSH and CDR2 is LQKENI. The ends were cut back, 1 base at V and 0 bases at J, with 10 bases in the middle. CDR3 region: CASSPRSGISNQPQHF. The CDR3 DNA reads as TGTGCCAGCTCACCACGTTCAGGGATTAGCAATCAGCCCCAGCATTTT.